This is a list of T cell receptor beta chains from one sample in a study of T cells in Graves' hyperthyroidism and ophthalmopathy. TCRdb independently ran MiXCR on the multiplex PCR reads; one entry per CDR3 protein. The sample shows around 580,000 distinct CDR3 sequences, roughly 50% of them seen only once. The material sequenced was peripheral blood or thyroid tissue (not recorded which). The receptors here all came from a woman younger than 30 with Graves' hyperthyroidism. The CDR3 runs from the conserved cysteine through the conserved F or W. The order of the fields is D gene, V gene, clone size, J gene, CDR3 protein, CDR3 DNA. D genes are given only for firm matches. Some rows mark clone size as missing; the rest say once, few, many or name a class of expanded clone.

d_call: TRBD1
v_call: TRBV27
clone_size: few
j_call: TRBJ2-2
cdr3_aa: CASSFGTGGNTGELFF
cdr3_nt: TGTGCCAGCAGTTTTGGGACAGGGGGCAACACCGGGGAGCTGTTTTTT

d_call: TRBD2
v_call: TRBV7-6
clone_size: few
j_call: TRBJ2-3
cdr3_aa: CASSPRGDSGKGTDTQYF
cdr3_nt: TGTGCCAGCAGCCCGAGAGGGGATAGCGGGAAGGGCACAGATACGCAGTATTTT

d_call: -
v_call: TRBV13
clone_size: many
j_call: TRBJ2-5
cdr3_aa: CASSRRENGETQYF
cdr3_nt: TGTGCCAGCAGCCGCCGGGAGAATGGAGAGACCCAGTACTTC

d_call: -
v_call: TRBV4-1
clone_size: -
j_call: TRBJ2-7
cdr3_aa: CASSQQGPHAYEQYF
cdr3_nt: TGCGCCAGCAGCCAACAGGGACCACACGCGTACGAGCAGTACTTC

d_call: -
v_call: TRBV5-5
clone_size: many
j_call: TRBJ2-7
cdr3_aa: CASSLETVRSYEQYF
cdr3_nt: TGTGCCAGCAGCTTGGAAACGGTGCGCTCCTACGAGCAGTACTTC

d_call: -
v_call: TRBV29-1
clone_size: many
j_call: TRBJ1-1
cdr3_aa: CSVEGGGGRHEAFF
cdr3_nt: TGCAGCGTTGAAGGGGGCGGGGGACGCCATGAAGCTTTCTTT

d_call: -
v_call: TRBV2
clone_size: -
j_call: TRBJ2-5
cdr3_aa: CASRGTGGAVWVNQYF
cdr3_nt: TGTGCCAGCAGGGGCACAGGGGGGGCGGTCTGGGTTAACCAGTACTTC

d_call: -
v_call: TRBV7-6
clone_size: many
j_call: TRBJ2-7
cdr3_aa: CASSRGVYEQYF
cdr3_nt: TGTGCCAGCAGTCGGGGCGTATACGAGCAGTACTTC

d_call: TRBD1
v_call: TRBV29-1
clone_size: -
j_call: TRBJ2-7
cdr3_aa: CSVGDRYTYEQYF
cdr3_nt: TGCAGCGTAGGGGACAGGTACACCTACGAGCAGTACTTC

d_call: -
v_call: TRBV27
clone_size: many
j_call: TRBJ1-1
cdr3_aa: CASSLEPAFF
cdr3_nt: TGTGCCAGCAGTTTAGAACCAGCTTTCTTT

d_call: -
v_call: TRBV7-2
clone_size: many
j_call: TRBJ1-5
cdr3_aa: CASSPPGGLQPQHF
cdr3_nt: TGTGCCAGCAGCCCCCCGGGGGGGCTTCAGCCCCAGCATTTT

d_call: -
v_call: TRBV20-1
clone_size: -
j_call: TRBJ2-7
cdr3_aa: CSASPRLNEQYF
cdr3_nt: TGCAGTGCTAGTCCACGCTTGAACGAGCAGTACTTC

d_call: -
v_call: TRBV5-6
clone_size: many
j_call: TRBJ2-7
cdr3_aa: CASSLAGFRGYEQYF
cdr3_nt: TGTGCCAGCAGCTTGGCGGGTTTTCGGGGGTACGAGCAGTACTTC

d_call: -
v_call: TRBV7-3
clone_size: -
j_call: TRBJ1-5
cdr3_aa: CASSPYDQPQHF
cdr3_nt: TGTGCCAGCAGCCCATACGATCAGCCCCAGCATTTT

d_call: TRBD1
v_call: TRBV7-2
clone_size: -
j_call: TRBJ2-5
cdr3_aa: CASSQTGNSNQPQYF
cdr3_nt: TGTGCCAGCAGCCAGACAGGGAATAGCAATCAGCCCCAGTACTTC

d_call: -
v_call: TRBV29-1
clone_size: -
j_call: TRBJ1-5
cdr3_aa: CSVAITGGQPQHF
cdr3_nt: TGCAGCGTTGCGATAACGGGGGGGCAGCCCCAGCATTTT

d_call: TRBD2
v_call: TRBV7-3
clone_size: -
j_call: TRBJ2-7
cdr3_aa: CASSPDTGEGYEQYF
cdr3_nt: TGTGCCAGCAGCCCTGACACCGGGGAGGGCTACGAGCAGTACTTC

d_call: -
v_call: TRBV3-1
clone_size: -
j_call: TRBJ2-1
cdr3_aa: CASSQARADYEQFF
cdr3_nt: TGTGCCAGCAGCCAAGCCAGGGCTGACTATGAGCAGTTCTTC

d_call: -
v_call: TRBV6-1
clone_size: -
j_call: TRBJ2-2
cdr3_aa: CASSEIEPGELFF
cdr3_nt: TGTGCCAGCAGTGAAATCGAGCCCGGGGAGCTGTTTTTT

d_call: TRBD1
v_call: TRBV3-1
clone_size: few
j_call: TRBJ1-2
cdr3_aa: CASSQDLQGAQGYTF
cdr3_nt: TGTGCCAGCAGCCAAGACCTCCAGGGGGCACAGGGCTACACCTTC

d_call: TRBD1
v_call: TRBV10-3
clone_size: many
j_call: TRBJ1-5
cdr3_aa: CAISRQGHQPQHF
cdr3_nt: TGTGCCATCAGCAGACAGGGCCATCAGCCCCAGCATTTT

d_call: -
v_call: TRBV29-1
clone_size: many
j_call: TRBJ1-3
cdr3_aa: CSAVGLYSGNTIYF
cdr3_nt: TGCAGCGCTGTGGGCCTTTACTCTGGAAACACCATATATTTT

d_call: -
v_call: TRBV27
clone_size: -
j_call: TRBJ2-7
cdr3_aa: CASSLYDSSYEQYF
cdr3_nt: TGTGCCAGCAGTTTATACGACAGCTCCTACGAGCAGTACTTC

d_call: -
v_call: TRBV12-3/TRBV12-4
clone_size: -
j_call: TRBJ2-7
cdr3_aa: CASSFRGSLREQYF
cdr3_nt: TGTGCCAGCAGTTTTAGGGGGAGTCTCCGCGAGCAGTACTTC

d_call: -
v_call: TRBV7-9
clone_size: -
j_call: TRBJ1-2
cdr3_aa: CASRGLAGVADGYTF
cdr3_nt: TGTGCCAGCAGGGGGCTTGCGGGAGTAGCGGATGGCTACACCTTC

d_call: -
v_call: TRBV5-1
clone_size: many
j_call: TRBJ1-4
cdr3_aa: CASKEGWSTNEKLFF
cdr3_nt: TGCGCCAGCAAGGAGGGATGGTCAACTAATGAAAAACTGTTTTTT

d_call: TRBD1
v_call: TRBV19
clone_size: many
j_call: TRBJ1-2
cdr3_aa: CASSIPGTGGNYGYTF
cdr3_nt: TGTGCCAGTAGTATTCCCGGGACAGGGGGAAACTATGGCTACACCTTC

d_call: -
v_call: TRBV4-1
clone_size: -
j_call: TRBJ1-5
cdr3_aa: CASNLALGRKYSNQPQHF
cdr3_nt: TGCGCCAGCAACCTGGCTCTGGGGCGAAAATATAGCAATCAGCCCCAGCATTTT

d_call: TRBD2
v_call: TRBV5-1
clone_size: many
j_call: TRBJ2-2
cdr3_aa: CASSGRLAATGELFF
cdr3_nt: TGCGCCAGCAGCGGAAGACTAGCGGCCACCGGGGAGCTGTTTTTT

d_call: -
v_call: TRBV7-8
clone_size: -
j_call: TRBJ1-2
cdr3_aa: CASSVPGDYGYTF
cdr3_nt: TGTGCCAGCAGTGTCCCCGGGGACTATGGCTACACCTTC

d_call: -
v_call: TRBV29-1
clone_size: -
j_call: TRBJ1-1
cdr3_aa: CSVPPGAGVNEAFF
cdr3_nt: TGCAGCGTCCCCCCAGGCGCGGGGGTAAATGAAGCTTTCTTT

d_call: -
v_call: TRBV10-3
clone_size: -
j_call: TRBJ1-2
cdr3_aa: CAISAEDSHRAYGYTF
cdr3_nt: TGTGCCATCAGTGCAGAGGACAGTCACAGAGCATATGGCTACACCTTC

d_call: -
v_call: TRBV6-6
clone_size: few
j_call: TRBJ1-1
cdr3_aa: CASSYSFSGRASTEAFF
cdr3_nt: TGTGCCAGCAGTTACTCTTTTTCCGGCAGGGCTTCCACTGAAGCTTTCTTT

d_call: -
v_call: TRBV6-4
clone_size: -
j_call: TRBJ2-5
cdr3_aa: CASTRDQQGTQYF
cdr3_nt: TGCGCCAGCACCAGGGACCAACAAGGGACCCAGTACTTC

d_call: TRBD2
v_call: TRBV7-2
clone_size: -
j_call: TRBJ2-7
cdr3_aa: CASSSLGLADEQYF
cdr3_nt: TGCGCCAGCAGCTCCCTCGGACTAGCGGACGAGCAGTACTTC

d_call: TRBD1
v_call: TRBV10-3
clone_size: few
j_call: TRBJ1-3
cdr3_aa: CAISGPTGGNTIYF
cdr3_nt: TGTGCCATCAGTGGTCCGACAGGGGGCAACACCATATATTTT

d_call: -
v_call: TRBV27
clone_size: few
j_call: TRBJ1-3
cdr3_aa: CASSSQGFGNTIYF
cdr3_nt: TGTGCCAGCAGCTCGCAGGGATTTGGAAACACCATATATTTT

d_call: TRBD2
v_call: TRBV7-3
clone_size: few
j_call: TRBJ2-7
cdr3_aa: CASSLTSSGRANEQYF
cdr3_nt: TGTGCCAGCAGCTTAACGTCTAGCGGGAGGGCCAATGAGCAGTACTTC

d_call: TRBD2
v_call: TRBV7-8
clone_size: -
j_call: TRBJ2-1
cdr3_aa: CASSAPLAGVGNEQFF
cdr3_nt: TGTGCCAGCAGCGCCCCACTAGCGGGAGTCGGCAATGAGCAGTTCTTC

d_call: TRBD2
v_call: TRBV24-1
clone_size: many
j_call: TRBJ2-5
cdr3_aa: CATSDRTSGRFETQYF
cdr3_nt: TGTGCCACCAGTGACCGGACTAGCGGGAGGTTTGAGACCCAGTACTTC

d_call: TRBD2
v_call: TRBV10-2
clone_size: -
j_call: TRBJ2-1
cdr3_aa: CAICPAGGSEQFF
cdr3_nt: TGCGCCATCTGTCCAGCGGGAGGGTCTGAGCAGTTCTTC

d_call: -
v_call: TRBV25-1
clone_size: -
j_call: TRBJ1-2
cdr3_aa: CASNGHGYTF
cdr3_nt: TGTGCCAGCAATGGACACGGCTACACCTTC

d_call: -
v_call: TRBV2
clone_size: -
j_call: TRBJ2-2
cdr3_aa: CASSIYLCSVWIGELFF
cdr3_nt: -

d_call: TRBD2
v_call: TRBV7-3
clone_size: many
j_call: TRBJ2-5
cdr3_aa: CASARLAGGETQYF
cdr3_nt: TGTGCCAGCGCAAGACTAGCGGGGGGCGAGACCCAGTACTTC

d_call: -
v_call: TRBV2
clone_size: -
j_call: TRBJ1-5
cdr3_aa: CASSYSPVGTQHF
cdr3_nt: TGTGCCAGCAGTTACTCCCCTGTAGGGACCCAGCATTTT

d_call: -
v_call: TRBV4-2
clone_size: -
j_call: TRBJ2-7
cdr3_aa: CASSQGEGDSYEQYF
cdr3_nt: TGTGCCAGCAGCCAAGGGGAAGGCGACTCCTACGAGCAGTACTTC